This section outlines one T cell receptor beta chain sequence together with its context. A multiplex PCR was run with 60 Vbeta primers and 13 Jbeta primers. Clones were sequenced by immunoSEQ multiplex PCR, and TCRdb holds only the in-frame ones, with some missing. The table includes about 180,000 clones, 70% to 90% detected once. The data were obtained in a study of cytomegalovirus exposure and HLA in healthy donors. V was pared by 7 bases and J by 3 bases, with 9 bases of the junction left unmatched. The CDR3 runs 14 residues. Germline V CDR1 and CDR2: SQVTM, ANQGSEA. The chain joins TRBV29-1 to TRBJ2-7; 10 bases are a match to TRBD1. Sequencing used PBMCs. The sequence came from a male donor in good health and CMV-seronegative. The CDR3 sequence: CSALEDRGFYEQYF. In DNA form, the CDR3 reads TGCAGCGCACTGGAGGACAGGGGGTTCTACGAGCAGTACTTC.